These 14 T cell receptor beta chains share one sample of origin, sequenced in a study of T cell repertoires in cytomegalovirus infection. TCRdb re-called the reads with MiXCR, one entry per CDR3 protein. This table has approximately 730,000 distinct CDR3 sequences, 25% to 30% appearing once. Which antigens these TCRs recognize remains unknown. Sample: cultured CD8+ T cells from PBMCs, taken from culture after CMV antigen stimulation. These receptors came from a human donor in good health (CMV status not recorded). Some clones in this sample may be carry-over from other donors' samples.

This clonotype occurred a few times. The V call is TRBV12-3 or TRBV12-4, the J call TRBJ1-2; D remains unclear. The V gene lost 3 bases and the J gene lost 6 bases, with 11 bases spanning the gap. This CDR3 is built from 13 residues. CDR3 residues: CASSFEGWHGYTF. The CDR3 DNA follows: TGTGCCAGCAGTTTTGAGGGTTGGCATGGCTACACCTTC.

This clonotype was detected only once. This rearrangement joins TRBV7-8 to TRBJ1-4, with a tentative D call TRBD1 (6 bases). This CDR3 has 16 amino acids. The V end was cut by 5 bases, the J end by 4 bases, with 17 bases between. The germline gives CDR1 SGHVS, CDR2 FQNEAQ. This chain's CDR3 is CASSAGQRGFNEKLFF. The DNA for the CDR3 is TGTGCCAGCAGCGCCGGACAGAGGGGTTTTAATGAAAAACTGTTTTTT. Full variable domain (outside the CDR3, taken from reference TRBV7-8 and TRBJ1-4): GAGVSQSPRYKVAKRGQDVALRCDPISGHVSLFWYQQALGQGPEFLTYFQNEAQLDKSGLPSDRFFAERPEGSVSTLKIQRTQQEDSAVYLCASSAGQRGFNEKLFFGSGTQLSVL.

This clonotype came up a few times. The chain combines TRBV10-2 with TRBJ2-4, with 9 positions matching TRBD1. This CDR3 has 15 residues. CDR1 is WSHSY and CDR2 is SAAADI in the germline V gene. V was pared by 0 bases and J by 9 bases, with 6 bases of the junction left unmatched. CDR3: CASSESGQGLSIQYF. The CDR3 bases are TGCGCCAGCAGTGAGTCGGGACAGGGTTTGAGCATTCAGTACTTC.

At least ten counts were recorded for this clonotype. J is TRBJ2-3 and V is TRBV7-9; D not resolved. This CDR3 region has 12 residues. Germline V gives CDR1 SEHNR, CDR2 FQNEAQ (reference sequence). Trimming took off 1 base at V and 4 bases at J, with 3 bases between the two ends. The CDR3 DNA sequence: TGTGCCAGCAGCTTAGATCCAGATACGCAGTATTTT. It codes for CASSLDPDTQYF.

The gene calls are TRBV5-4 and TRBJ2-7; D gene ambiguous. V dropped 5 bases and J dropped 3 bases, with 18 bases sitting between them. Germline lookup yields CDR1 SGHNT and CDR2 YYREEE (reference sequence). The CDR3 spans 15 residues. In DNA form, the CDR3 reads TGTGCCAGCAGTCCTGGTGGTAGTGGTCACTACGAGCAGTACGTC. Protein sequence: CASSPGGSGHYEQYV.

This sequence joins TRBV7-9 and TRBJ1-4; TRBD1 is a possible D gene (5 bases). The CDR3 is 15 amino acids. V dropped 4 bases and J dropped 6 bases, with 15 bases sitting between them. CDR1 is SEHNR, CDR2 FQNEAQ, per germline (reference sequence). The CDR3 sequence is CASSSVGGSDEKLFF. CDR3 DNA: TGTGCCAGCAGCTCTGTCGGGGGGTCAGATGAAAAACTGTTTTTT.

This sequence joins TRBV12-3 or TRBV12-4 and TRBJ2-1; 10 nucleotides match TRBD2. CDR3 length equals 17 residues. Trimming took 3 bases from V and 2 from J; bases not matched to a gene: 7. The CDR3 DNA follows: TGTGCCAGCAGTTTTCAGCCAGCGGGGGGGCCCTACAATGAGCAGTTCTTC. Its protein product is CASSFQPAGGPYNEQFF.

The J gene is TRBJ1-1, the V gene TRBV7-9, with D maybe TRBD1 (5 bases). The CDR3 is made up of 12 amino acids. Germline lookup yields CDR1 SEHNR and CDR2 FQNEAQ (reference sequence). The ends were cut back, 9 bases at V and 14 bases at J, with 22 bases in the middle. CDR3 coding DNA: TGTGCCAGAGCCGTGAGGGGAGGGACTATGTTCTTT. Translating gives CARAVRGGTMFF. Combining the CDR3 with reference TRBV7-9 and TRBJ1-1 gives the whole variable domain DTGVSQNPRHKITKRGQNVTFRCDPISEHNRLYWYRQTLGQGPEFLTYFQNEAQLEKSRLLSDRFSAERPKGSFSTLEIQRTEQGDSAMYLCARAVRGGTMFFGQGTRLTVV.

This chain connects TRBV2 to TRBJ2-3; 10 positions agree with TRBD2. The CDR3 sequence is 16 residues long. With V trimmed by 5 bases and J by 9 bases, 14 bases remained unmatched. Germline CDR1 and CDR2: SNHLY and FYNNEI. The CDR3 DNA follows: TGTGCCAGCAGTAACCTGGGGACTAGCGCCCTTTGGACGCAGTATTTT. Its protein is CASSNLGTSALWTQYF.

The CDR3 sequence is CASSPGQANLSYNEQFF. In nucleotides, the CDR3 is TGTGCCAGCAGTCCGGGACAGGCGAACCTCTCCTACAATGAGCAGTTCTTC. This chain uses TRBV28 with TRBJ2-1; TRBD1 aligns across 8 bases. Germline values: CDR1 MDHEN, CDR2 SYDVKM. This CDR3 region has 17 residues. V shed 5 bases and J 0 bases; nucleotides not matched to a gene: 9.

Only a few counts were recorded for this clonotype. The V call is TRBV19, the J call TRBJ1-5; D gene ambiguous. The CDR3 runs to 15 residues. Germline V CDR1 and CDR2: LNHDA, SQIVND (reference sequence). Between the trimmed V and J ends, which lost 2 bases and 1 base, there was a span of 9 bases. The CDR3 loop is CASSIKRASNQPQHF. The CDR3 DNA reads as TGTGCCAGTAGTATAAAAAGGGCCAGCAATCAGCCCCAGCATTTT.

This chain links TRBV9 with TRBJ1-1; D is unresolved. The CDR3 runs 14 residues. CDR1 SGDLS and CDR2 YYNGEE come from the germline V gene. Trimming took 7 bases from V and 0 from J, leaving 13 bases between them. The DNA for the CDR3 is TGTGCCAGCCGTCGGGGAACCCTGAACACTGAAGCTTTCTTT. It yields the protein CASRRGTLNTEAFF. The full variable domain, its missing parts supplied by reference TRBV9 and TRBJ1-1, is DSGVTQTPKHLITATGQRVTLRCSPRSGDLSVYWYQQSLDQGLQFLIQYYNGEERAKGNILERFSAQQFPDLHSELNLSSLELGDSALYFCASRRGTLNTEAFFGQGTRLTVV.

This clonotype was picked up many times. The chain links TRBV7-2 to TRBJ2-3; 7 bases match TRBD2. Germline V gene sequence: CDR1 SGHTA, CDR2 FQGNSA. Trimming removed 4 bases from V and 4 bases from J; junction bases left unmatched: 11. This CDR3 has 16 residues. The chain's CDR3 is CASSSTRGEWADTQYF. CDR3 DNA sequence: TGTGCCAGCAGCTCCACTCGGGGGGAGTGGGCAGATACGCAGTATTTT.

This clonotype was detected only once. The genes are TRBV4-1 and TRBJ2-1, with a tentative D call TRBD1 (6 bases). Germline CDR1 MGHRA, CDR2 YSYEKL. V lost 1 base to trimming and J lost 2 bases, with 12 bases between them. The CDR3 covers 16 residues. In DNA form, the CDR3 reads TGCGCCAGCAGCCAAGCGGGGCAGGGGACCTACAATGAGCAGTTCTTC. Translating it yields CASSQAGQGTYNEQFF.